A single sample gave rise to the 22 T cell receptor beta chains below, sequenced in a study of identical twins. From the 5' RACE reads, TCRdb called clonotypes with MiXCR, one entry per CDR3 protein. The table records around 960,000 distinct CDR3 sequences, 9% to 15% of them present only once. This sample also belongs to another study, concerning yellow fever vaccine responses in identical twins.

Sample: PBMCs. Source of these receptors: a woman aged 18-29 years in good health.

The rearrangement links TRBV9 to TRBJ2-7; D is perhaps TRBD1 (6 bases). The germline CDR1 and CDR2 sequences are SGDLS and YYNGEE. CDR3 size: 14 residues. V gave up 0 bases and J gave up 7 bases, with 14 bases separating them. The DNA of the CDR3 is TGTGCCAGCAGCGTAGGTGGCAGGGGTCGGGAGCAGTACTTC. Its protein product is CASSVGGRGREQYF.

This clonotype appeared a few times. The chain combines TRBV12-3 or TRBV12-4 with TRBJ2-5, with D tentatively TRBD1 (5 bases). The CDR3 sequence is 15 residues long. The V end lost 1 base, the J end lost 0 bases, and 9 bases lay between the germline ends. CDR3 DNA: TGTGCCAGCAGTTTAGGGACAACCGACCAAGAGACCCAGTACTTC. Translating it yields CASSLGTTDQETQYF.

This clonotype showed up many times. The CDR3 sequence is CASSGSTGQGTGNQPQHF. Here the CDR3 DNA reads TGTGCCAGCAGCGGATCGACGGGACAGGGTACGGGCAATCAGCCCCAGCATTTT. The V gene is TRBV7-8, the J gene TRBJ1-5; TRBD1 agrees at 9 bases. Germline assignment: CDR1 SGHVS and CDR2 FQNEAQ. The CDR3 sequence is 18 residues long. The J segment lost 2 bases and the V segment lost 5 bases, leaving 13 bases of the junction unmatched. The full variable domain, with the rest looked up from reference TRBV7-8 and TRBJ1-5, is GAGVSQSPRYKVAKRGQDVALRCDPISGHVSLFWYQQALGQGPEFLTYFQNEAQLDKSGLPSDRFFAERPEGSVSTLKIQRTQQEDSAVYLCASSGSTGQGTGNQPQHFGDGTRLSIL.

This clonotype was found many times. The junction and the germline gene differ at one end; a read error may be behind it. The chain uses TRBV20-1 and TRBJ1-5, with D perhaps TRBD1 (6 bases). Germline loops: CDR1 DFQATT, CDR2 SNEGSKA (reference sequence). This CDR3 region has 13 residues. CDR3 sequence: CSARAGASQPQHF. Here the CDR3 DNA reads TGCAGTGCCAGAGCGGGGGCAAGTCAGCCCCAGCATTTT.

This clonotype was counted a few times. The CDR3 DNA reads as TGTGCCAGTAGTATAGATGAGGGATACAATGGCTACACCTTC. This codes for CASSIDEGYNGYTF. V gene TRBV19 combines with J gene TRBJ1-2; D ambiguous. The CDR3 runs to 14 residues. Deletions cut 0 bases from V and 6 bases from J, with 11 bases between. CDR1 is LNHDA, CDR2 SQIVND, per germline (reference sequence).

This clonotype was counted many times. This chain links TRBV5-1 with TRBJ2-1; no clear D gene. The CDR3 runs 13 residues. Germline CDR1 SGHRS, CDR2 YFSETQ. The V end was cut by 2 bases, the J end by 5 bases, with 8 bases between. The CDR3 bases are TGCGCCAGCAGCTTAGTGCTAGACAATGAGCAGTTCTTC. It translates to CASSLVLDNEQFF.

This clonotype was seen a few times. The rearrangement links TRBV25-1 to TRBJ2-3, with D perhaps given as TRBD1 or TRBD2 (5 bases each). The CDR3 contains 15 residues. Germline-derived CDR1 and CDR2 are MGHDK and SYGVNS. V gave up 1 base and J gave up 2 bases, with 10 bases separating them. CDR3 in amino acids: CASSEWGRSTDTQYF. The CDR3, as DNA: TGTGCCAGCAGTGAATGGGGACGATCCACAGATACGCAGTATTTT. Supplemented by reference TRBV25-1 and TRBJ2-3, the full variable domain reads EADIYQTPRYLVIGTGKKITLECSQTMGHDKMYWYQQDPGMELHLIHYSYGVNSTEKGDLSSESTVSRIRTEHFPLTLESARPSHTSQYLCASSEWGRSTDTQYFGPGTRLTVL.

The chain combines TRBV7-9 with TRBJ2-1, with 7 nucleotides matching TRBD2. The J segment lost 6 bases and the V segment lost 6 bases, leaving 8 bases of the junction unmatched. Germline CDR1 reads SEHNR; CDR2 reads FQNEAQ (reference sequence). CDR3 length equals 14 residues. In DNA form, the CDR3 reads TGTGCCAGCAGACCTAAGCGGGGCGGCAATGAGCAGTTCTTC. As protein: CASRPKRGGNEQFF.

The rearrangement uses TRBV20-1 and TRBJ2-1, with D possibly TRBD1 on 6 matching bases. Trimming pared 5 bases from V and 6 bases from J, leaving 11 bases between. Germline lookup yields CDR1 DFQATT and CDR2 SNEGSKA (reference sequence). CDR3 length: 12 amino acids. The CDR3: CSARRDTNEQFF. As DNA, the CDR3 is TGCAGTGCTCGCCGGGACACCAATGAGCAGTTCTTC.

This clonotype was seen more than once but under ten times. The gene calls are TRBV27 and TRBJ1-1; D perhaps matches TRBD1 (5 bases). This CDR3 is 15 amino acids long. Germline CDR1 and CDR2: MNHEY and SMNVEV (reference sequence). With 2 bases removed from V and 3 bases from J, the gap between germline ends came to 13 bases. CDR3 coding DNA: TGTGCCAGCAGTTTAGGGTCAGGGCTTCACACTGAAGCTTTCTTT. Translated: CASSLGSGLHTEAFF.

The chain carries TRBV23-1 and TRBJ2-7; TRBD2 might be the D (7 bases). TRBV23-1 is placed among ORFs of uncertain function. Trimming cost V 2 bases and J 2 bases, with 13 bases left between them. This CDR3 spans 15 amino acids. The CDR3 DNA reads TGCGCCAGCAGTCAAGAGGGGGGGCGACCCTACGAGCAGTACGTC. Translating gives CASSQEGGRPYEQYV.

This clonotype was observed a handful of times. The J gene is TRBJ1-5, the V gene TRBV18, with a weak D call TRBD1 (5 bases). The CDR3 spans 14 residues. Trimming stripped 5 bases from V and 8 bases from J, with 16 bases between. Germline V gives CDR1 KGHSH, CDR2 LQKENI. The CDR3 loop is CASSWYGGIEPQHF. Written as DNA, the CDR3 is TGTGCCAGCTCATGGTATGGGGGAATTGAGCCCCAGCATTTT.

This clonotype was detected only a few times. The V call is TRBV5-1, the J call TRBJ1-5; no clear D gene. With 7 bases removed from V and 0 bases from J, the gap between germline ends came to 11 bases. The CDR3 loop spans 14 amino acids. Germline lookup yields CDR1 SGHRS and CDR2 YFSETQ. This CDR3 is CASSGSYSNQPQHF. CDR3 sequence (DNA): TGCGCCAGCTCCGGTTCCTATAGCAATCAGCCCCAGCATTTT.

Turning to this clonotype: The junction departs from the called germline gene at one end, perhaps through a read error. The chain couples TRBV24-1 to TRBJ2-4, with D possibly matching TRBD1 (6 bases). Germline assignment: CDR1 KGHDR and CDR2 SFDVKD. CDR3 size: 13 residues. This chain's CDR3 is CATSDLLPGHEAF. CDR3 DNA: TGTGCCACCAGTGATCTCCTCCCGGGACACGAGGCCTTC.

The chain recombines TRBV6-1 with TRBJ2-3; tentative D call: TRBD1 (6 bases). The CDR3 totals 15 residues. Germline V gene sequence: CDR1 MNHNS, CDR2 SASEGT. V lost 7 bases, J lost 0 bases, and 14 bases lay in between. The CDR3 sequence: CASNPGDTSTDTQYF. DNA of the CDR3: TGTGCCAGCAACCCTGGGGACACTAGCACAGATACGCAGTATTTT.

This clonotype was seen many times. The chain employs TRBV12-3 or TRBV12-4 and TRBJ2-3; TRBD2 aligns across 14 bases. Unmatched junction bases numbered 9, after V lost 3 bases and J lost 7 bases. CDR3 length: 17 amino acids. CDR3 loop: CASSFVATSGGANTQYF. For the CDR3, the DNA is TGTGCCAGCAGTTTCGTGGCGACTAGCGGGGGGGCTAATACGCAGTATTTT.

This clonotype was detected a few times. V gene TRBV6-4 combines with J gene TRBJ1-2, with D perhaps TRBD1 (6 bases). This CDR3 contains 13 residues. The germline CDR1 and CDR2 sequences are MRHNA and SNTAGT. Trimming removed 3 bases from V and 8 bases from J, with 13 bases in between. The chain's CDR3 is CASSEGRGGGYTF. The CDR3 DNA is TGTGCCAGCAGTGAAGGCAGGGGTGGCGGCTACACCTTC.

This clonotype was found many times. The J gene is TRBJ1-2, the V gene TRBV12-3 or TRBV12-4, with D possibly TRBD1 on 5 matching bases. The CDR3 loop spans 14 amino acids. V was trimmed by 1 base and J by 4 bases, leaving 10 bases between them. The CDR3 loop is CASSLEGVLYGYTF. Written as DNA, the CDR3 is TGTGCCAGCAGTTTAGAAGGGGTCCTCTATGGCTACACCTTC.

The chain carries TRBV18 and TRBJ2-1; 7 bases are shared with TRBD2. CDR3 length: 15 amino acids. Germline loops: CDR1 KGHSH, CDR2 LQKENI. V was clipped by 0 bases and J by 5 bases; unmatched bases: 4. For the CDR3, the DNA is TGTGCCAGCTCACCACCGACCGGGACTAACAATGAGCAGTTCTTC. Translating gives CASSPPTGTNNEQFF.

This clonotype was detected only a few times. The chain links TRBV12-3 or TRBV12-4 to TRBJ2-1, with D perhaps TRBD2 (5 bases). V was shortened by 5 bases and J by 2 bases, with 13 bases between the two germline ends. The CDR3 runs 15 residues. The CDR3 DNA sequence: TGTGCCAGCAGTCCCGAGAGGGCCGCCTACAATGAGCAGTTCTTC. Protein product: CASSPERAAYNEQFF.

The J gene is TRBJ1-1, the V gene TRBV7-9; D unclear. The CDR3 is 13 amino acids. The ends were cut back, 7 bases at V and 5 bases at J, with 14 bases in the middle. Germline lookup yields CDR1 SEHNR and CDR2 FQNEAQ (reference sequence). CDR3 nucleotide sequence: TGTGCCAGCAACCCTCCGGGAAATACTGAAGCTTTCTTT. It codes for CASNPPGNTEAFF.

The chain employs TRBV4-2 and TRBJ2-1, with 7 bases identical to TRBD2. CDR3 length: 18 residues. The V gene's germline CDR1 is LGHNA and CDR2 YNFKEQ. V lost 1 base to trimming and J lost 6 bases; unmatched junction nucleotides: 15. CDR3 sequence: CASSQAPGGPSGRNEQFF. In nucleotides, the CDR3 is TGTGCCAGCAGCCAAGCTCCGGGCGGGCCTAGCGGACGCAATGAGCAGTTCTTC.